This T cell receptor (beta chain) was recovered during a study of T cells after yellow fever vaccination. Study details: Low-cell-number fractions were prepared with SMART-Seq v4 Ultra Low Input.

CDR3 length equals 16 residues. The germline V gene encodes CDR1 SGHNT and CDR2 YYREEE (reference sequence). TCRdb redid the calling of the 5' RACE reads with MiXCR, one entry per CDR3 protein. The data contain 610,000 or so distinct CDR3 sequences, about 12% of them singletons. Comments on this clonotype: A read error may account for a junction end that differs from germline.

The receptor comes from a man aged 25 to 45 who received the YFV17D yellow fever vaccine. This chain connects TRBV5-4 to TRBJ1-1, with 8 bases that match TRBD1. This specimen consisted of PBMCs, obtained on the day of the yellow fever booster vaccination. The CDR3 here is CASSQREVRGRTEGFF. In DNA, the CDR3 is TGTGCCAGCAGCCAGAGAGAGGTCAGGGGGCGAACTGAAGGTTTCTTT.